This T cell receptor (beta chain) came from a study of T-cell memory formation after mild COVID-19. Study background: Most TCR clusters belonged to a single donor. Whole-study findings and limits: CD4+ contracting clones lay mainly in CM and EM, CD8+ ones in EMRA. Among clones contracting day 15 to 85, CD4/CD8 was balanced, whereas later expanders leaned CD4+.

Comment on this clonotype: Its antigen remains unknown.

Germline assignment: CDR1 SEHNR and CDR2 FQNEAQ (reference sequence). Trimming left V 6 bases short and J 3 bases short, with 18 bases between. The CDR3 is made up of 15 amino acids. TCR alpha and TCR beta cDNA libraries with sample barcodes and UMIs came from 5'RACE using constant-segment primers. TCRdb ran MiXCR on the 5' RACE reads and lists one entry per CDR3 protein. The sample comprises fewer than 450,000 distinct CDR3 sequences, over 20% of which are singletons, and 9.5% to 15% rests with the top ten. This chain uses TRBV7-9 with TRBJ2-7; D not resolved. The origin of this receptor is an adult woman who had mild COVID-19 (a few samples of this study predate the infection). Cell type and time point are not known. The sample was PBMCs or a T cell subset sorted from them (not recorded which). As DNA, the CDR3 is TGTGCCAGCAGTAAAGCAGGCAGATTAGGCTACGAGCAGTACTTC. Translated, it gives CASSKAGRLGYEQYF.